The next 8 T cell receptor beta chains were all read from a single sample in a study of T cell responses to AZD1222 COVID-19 vaccine. Only in-frame clones appear in the TCRdb table, and some are missing; sequencing was by immunoSEQ multiplex PCR. Of about 64,000 clones listed, 75% to 90% were seen once; the top ten hold over 11%. Sequenced material: peripheral blood, taken 28 days after the second AZD1222 dose. These receptors were taken from an adult who received the AZD1222 COVID-19 vaccine.

V is TRBV19 and J is TRBJ2-5, with TRBD1 as a possible D gene (6 bases). The V end lost 4 bases, the J end lost 0 bases, and 9 bases lay between the germline ends. The germline gives CDR1 LNHDA, CDR2 SQIVND (reference sequence). The CDR3 is 14 amino acids. In nucleotides, the CDR3 is TGTGCCAGTAGTACAGGGACAAACCAAGAGACCCAGTACTTC. Its translation is CASSTGTNQETQYF. The whole variable domain, remainder taken from reference TRBV19 and TRBJ2-5, is DGGITQSPKYLFRKEGQNVTLSCEQNLNHDAMYWYRQDPGQGLRLIYYSQIVNDFQKGDIAEGYSVSREKKESFPLTVTSAQKNPTAFYLCASSTGTNQETQYFGPGTRLLVL.

V usage is TRBV10-3 and J usage is TRBJ1-4; the match to TRBD1 covers 8 bases. The CDR3 runs 13 residues. With 10 bases clipped from V and 8 bases from J, the junction kept 9 bases outside the gene matches. Germline V CDR1 and CDR2: ENHRY, SYGVKD. The CDR3 loop reads CASSDREREKLFF. In nucleotides, the CDR3 is TGTGCCAGCTCGGACAGGGAGCGGGAAAAACTGTTTTTT.

Concerning this clone: One end of the junction varies from germline; a read error may be responsible. The chain combines TRBV5-4 with TRBJ2-7; TRBD1 agrees at 11 bases. Looked up from germline, CDR1 is SGHNT and CDR2 is YYREEE (reference sequence). CDR3 length equals 13 residues. The CDR3 loop reads CASSRDRGIRRHF. CDR3 DNA sequence: TGTGCCAGCAGTCGGGACAGGGGGATTCGGAGGCACTTC.

This clone was seen only once. The V and J genes are TRBV5-1 and TRBJ2-5, with a tentative D call TRBD1 (7 bases). The length of the CDR3 is 17 residues. The germline V and J ends were trimmed by 6 bases and 4 bases, with 25 bases remaining between them. The germline V gene encodes CDR1 SGHRS and CDR2 YFSETQ. The CDR3: CASTPGGGSAWLETQYF. DNA for the CDR3: TGCGCCAGCACCCCCGGAGGGGGCAGCGCCTGGTTAGAGACCCAGTACTTC.

The V gene is TRBV7-9, the J gene TRBJ2-7; no definite D call. Germline lookup yields CDR1 SEHNR and CDR2 FQNEAQ (reference sequence). This CDR3 has 13 residues. V was shortened by 0 bases and J by 6 bases, with 9 bases between the two germline ends. CDR3 in amino acids: CASSLASGPEQYF. DNA of the CDR3: TGTGCCAGCAGCTTAGCGTCCGGGCCCGAGCAGTACTTC. Combining the CDR3 with reference TRBV7-9 and TRBJ2-7 gives the whole variable domain DTGVSQNPRHKITKRGQNVTFRCDPISEHNRLYWYRQTLGQGPEFLTYFQNEAQLEKSRLLSDRFSAERPKGSFSTLEIQRTEQGDSAMYLCASSLASGPEQYFGPGTRLTVT.

The rearrangement joins TRBV6-5 to TRBJ1-2; TRBD1 might be the D (5 bases). Germline V gene lookup returns CDR1 MNHEY and CDR2 SVGAGI. The V gene lost 11 bases and the J gene lost 8 bases, with 18 bases spanning the gap. This CDR3 is built from 12 residues. Written as DNA, the CDR3 is TGTGCCGCACTAGGGGTACTCGGAGGCTACACCTTC. It encodes CAALGVLGGYTF.

This chain links TRBV5-1 with TRBJ1-1, with D uncertain. V gave up 3 bases and J gave up 3 bases, with 9 bases separating them. There are 13 residues in the CDR3. CDR1 and CDR2 from the germline V gene are SGHRS and YFSETQ. CDR3 protein: CASSYDGDTEAFF. The CDR3 DNA sequence: TGCGCCAGCAGCTATGATGGGGACACTGAAGCTTTCTTT.

The chain joins TRBV6-5 to TRBJ2-7; tentatively, D is TRBD1 (5 bases). The CDR3 runs 15 residues. Trimming took off 2 bases at V and 5 bases at J, with 16 bases between the two ends. Germline-derived CDR1 and CDR2 are MNHEY and SVGAGI. The CDR3 protein is CASSYEVGAVDEQYF. CDR3 in DNA: TGTGCCAGCAGTTACGAAGTAGGGGCGGTTGACGAGCAGTACTTC.